This T cell receptor beta chain comes out of a study of blood T cell repertoires in COVID-19. Study overall: Some COVID-19 samples were acute and others convalescent; all came from the United States, Italy and Spain.

The CDR3 spans 14 residues. With 0 bases removed from V and 3 bases from J, the gap between germline ends came to 10 bases. CDR1 is SGDLS and CDR2 is YYNGEE in the germline V gene. The method was immunoSEQ multiplex PCR; TCRdb's version includes in-frame clones alone and lacks a portion of them. This sample carries 150,000 to 200,000 clones, about nine tenths of them seen once, and the ten largest clones take around 1.6%. The origin of this receptor is a woman in her fifties or sixties with acute or convalescent COVID-19. Sequenced material: peripheral blood. The chain employs TRBV9 and TRBJ2-7, with TRBD2 as a possible D gene (5 bases). The CDR3, as DNA: TGTGCCAGCAGCGTAGGTAACGGGGACTACGAGCAGTACTTC. Protein product: CASSVGNGDYEQYF.